One T cell receptor beta chain is described in this entry. The data were produced by immunoSEQ multiplex PCR, yet TCRdb's version contains in-frame clones alone and is incomplete. Of tens of thousands of clones listed, about 94% are singletons. The data were obtained in a study of human versus mouse CDR3 diversity and MHC coevolution. CDR3 length: 16 amino acids. From germline, CDR1 is SGHAT and CDR2 FQNNGV. Trimming left V 0 bases short and J 1 base short, with 9 bases between. The sequencing sample was made of naive CD4+ T cells from blood. Subset noted: CD45RO-negative CD62L-positive naive CD4 T cells. J is TRBJ2-2 and V is TRBV11-2; D gene ambiguous. The TCR sequence derives from a person aged 55 to 70 in good health. CDR3 sequence: CASSLDPTRNTGELFF. CDR3 in DNA: TGTGCCAGCAGCTTAGATCCCACACGGAACACCGGGGAGCTGTTTTTT.